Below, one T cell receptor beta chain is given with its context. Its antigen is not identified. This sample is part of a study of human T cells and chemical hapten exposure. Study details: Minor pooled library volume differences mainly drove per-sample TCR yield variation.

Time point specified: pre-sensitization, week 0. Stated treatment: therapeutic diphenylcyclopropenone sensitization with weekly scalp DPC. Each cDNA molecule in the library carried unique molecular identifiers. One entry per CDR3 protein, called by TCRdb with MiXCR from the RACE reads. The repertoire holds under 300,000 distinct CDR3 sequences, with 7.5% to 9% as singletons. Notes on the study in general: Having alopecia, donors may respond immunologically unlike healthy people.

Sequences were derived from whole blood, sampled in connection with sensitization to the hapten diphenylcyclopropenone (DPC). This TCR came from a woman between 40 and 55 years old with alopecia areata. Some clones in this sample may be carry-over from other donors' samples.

CDR3 region: CASSYTSGGQYEQYF. The CDR3 DNA sequence: TGTGCCAGCAGTTACACGTCAGGGGGCCAATACGAGCAGTACTTC. This chain uses TRBV6-5 with TRBJ2-7; 8 bases line up with TRBD1. The junction had 7 bases not matched to a gene; V was cut back by 2 bases and J by 4 bases. Germline CDR1 and CDR2: MNHEY and SVGAGI. This CDR3 spans 15 amino acids.